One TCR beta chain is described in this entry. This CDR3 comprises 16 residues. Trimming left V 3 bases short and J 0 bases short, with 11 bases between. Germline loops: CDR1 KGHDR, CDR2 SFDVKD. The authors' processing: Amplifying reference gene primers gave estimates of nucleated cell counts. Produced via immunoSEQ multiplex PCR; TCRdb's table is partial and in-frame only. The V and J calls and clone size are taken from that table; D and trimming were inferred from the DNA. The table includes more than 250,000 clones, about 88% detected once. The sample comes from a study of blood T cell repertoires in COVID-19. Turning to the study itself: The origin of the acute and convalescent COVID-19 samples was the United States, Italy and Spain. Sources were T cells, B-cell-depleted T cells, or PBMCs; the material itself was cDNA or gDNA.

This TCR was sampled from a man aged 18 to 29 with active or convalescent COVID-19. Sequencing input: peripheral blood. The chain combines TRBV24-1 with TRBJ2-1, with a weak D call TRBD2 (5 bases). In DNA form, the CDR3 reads TGTGCCACCAGTGATCCGTCTGGGAGCTCCTACAATGAGCAGTTCTTC. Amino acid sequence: CATSDPSGSSYNEQFF.